This TCR beta chain was sequenced for a study of cytomegalovirus exposure and HLA in healthy donors (TCRdb year 2017). Regarding the research as a whole: In an earlier analysis of under 750 of the donors, 250 to 350 Gb of sequence data and some 120 million unique TCR beta sequences from some 170 million T cells were reported. An early release that covered approximately 600 HLA-typed donors contained 250 to 350 gigabases of sequencing data and about 93 million unique TCR sequences. Of the approximately 400 genotyped donors, less than 90% were placed in the genetic ancestry cluster associated with self-reported Caucasian donors. The study was designed to test whether signatures of past pathogen exposure could be identified by cataloging public T cell receptors. The study profiled the T cell repertoires of hundreds of subjects by immunosequencing and related them to cytomegalovirus serostatus. Besides the first cohort of around 670 subjects, a separate validation cohort made up of some 110 different subjects was used. The study combined high-throughput TCR immunosequencing, statistical association of individual TCRs with disease status, and machine learning to predict cytomegalovirus infection status. A later analysis re-examined previously published TCR beta repertoires from around 670 donors and added high-resolution HLA genotyping to investigate patterns of TCR occurrence. Rather than using new phenotypic data, the later analysis identified candidate immune exposures from TCR beta sequences and from how often those sequences occurred across donors. To decide whether each TCR beta V gene segment behaved as functional or pseudogenic, an earlier analysis of some 570 of the donors relied on high-throughput TCR beta sequencing. Donor age, sex, ethnicity and CMV serostatus were compiled together with the repertoire data. A later genetic analysis took genome-wide SNP genotypes for about 55% of the roughly 700 donors and used that subset as a discovery cohort. Every repertoire in the discovery cohort had been generated on one and the same sequencing platform. HLA typing included class I and class II loci at four-digit resolution. Typing coverage varied by locus: roughly 620-630 donors for A, B, C, DRB1 and DQB1; around 560 for DQA1; approximately 570 for DPA1; under 490 for DPB1. Roughly 5 DR-DQ haplotypes were treated as single units for association and clustering because of strong linkage in the cohort. Across approximately 420 genotyped donors of the cohort, an average of about 220,000 unique TCR beta nucleotide sequences per donor were sequenced, and 15% to 20% of those sequences were non-productive. The research as a whole found: The presence/absence analyses assumed that sequencing depth was roughly uniform across donors, and that assumption may not be true. A later analysis found that TCR association rates varied across HLA loci, with DRB1 alleles showing the most associated TCRs and HLA-C alleles the fewest. According to a later genetic analysis, donors in an Asian-associated ancestry cluster had fewer N-insertions in productive TCRs than the approximately 670-donor mean. An association between a missense DCLRE1C variant and V-gene and J-gene trimming of TCR beta chains was found in a later genetic analysis and replicated in an independent cohort. The earlier analysis of 587 of the donors excluded fewer than 20 rarely observed V segments, including chromosome 9 orphons, because counts were too low. In vitro tests confirmed that three of the cytomegalovirus-associated TCR beta chains recognize cytomegalovirus antigens. Broadly in line with IMGT annotations, most TCR beta V segments showed up in productive rearrangements about 87% or about 30% of the time in an earlier analysis of about 500 of the donors. Linkage disequilibrium might explain the correlated functional status among segregating V segments, but an unknown experimental factor could not be ruled out. A group of highly shared sequence variants was considered likely to be a technical artifact of the sequencing pipeline. In a later analysis, HLA-associated TCR beta chains were found to be more clonally expanded and to have lower generation probabilities than equally common non-associated chains. According to a later analysis, most CMV-associated TCR beta chains appeared to be HLA-restricted, and the HLA associations seemed to be driven largely by CMV exposure. Only TCR beta chains were sequenced in this cohort, and the absence of alpha or paired-chain data limited detectable features. For the cohort, immune exposure information was limited to CMV serostatus. According to a later analysis, parvovirus B19, influenza, CMV and Epstein-Barr virus appeared linked to several top co-occurrence clusters. Because HLA typing was unavailable for some donors at each locus, only the typed subset was used in association tests. The authors suggested that the approach could potentially be extended to other disease states and immunological phenotypes. A later analysis associated 16,951 TCR beta sequences with specific HLA alleles at a false discovery rate of 0.05. A further reported finding was that TCR beta sequences accurately predicted the HLA-A and HLA-B alleles for most subjects in the first cohort. Most TCR sequences were seen in very few donors, while some public TCRs were found in many individuals. The classifier was reported to diagnose cytomegalovirus status with high specificity and sensitivity in both the original cohort and the validation cohort. In the study, some 160 TCR beta chains were listed as associated with cytomegalovirus. When HLA alleles, especially DR and DQ, strongly co-occurred, attributing TCR associations to individual alleles was difficult.

The receptor library was made with the immunoSEQ multiplex PCR assay. For the multiplex PCR, a mixture combining 60 forward primers for TCR Vbeta segments and 13 reverse primers for TCR Jbeta segments was used. Amplification of the CDR3 region of rearranged TCR beta genes was performed with a multiplex PCR assay on genomic DNA. The amplified TCR beta libraries were sequenced on the Illumina HiSeq System as 87-base-pair reads. In the original analysis: A later analysis tallied roughly 78 million unique TCR beta chains across the 550 to 850 repertoires, and approximately 12 million of those chains were shared by two or more donors. To remove PCR and sequencing errors, raw reads were error-corrected and collapsed into unique sequences using a nearest-neighbor algorithm that merged closely related sequences. To assign V, D and J gene segments, CDR3 sequences were aligned to IMGT reference sequences. For a sequence to be retained, a match of at least six nucleotides to both a V gene segment and a J gene segment was required. Rearrangements were called productive when the CDR3 lacked stop codons and stayed in frame with V and J; all others were non-productive. CDR3 was defined by IMGT convention, running from the second conserved V-encoded cysteine to the conserved J-encoded phenylalanine. The earlier analysis of about 610 of the donors excluded any sequence lacking an unambiguous match to a single V gene segment. In an earlier analysis of approximately 550 of the donors, V segments were called functional above 56.7% productive rearrangements and were called segregating when the between-donor standard deviation exceeded 5%. A statistical classification framework was developed to diagnose cytomegalovirus status using the catalog of TCR beta chain sequences. V and J gene assignment, in a later analysis, came from comparing TCR nucleotide sequences with IMGT/GENE-DB human TR gene sequences. In a later analysis, CDR3 sequences and most-parsimonious VDJ recombination scenarios were assigned using the TCRdist pipeline. In a later analysis, each TCR beta chain was defined by its CDR3 amino acid sequence together with its V-gene family, and reads without a unique V-gene family were excluded. In a later analysis, a few hundred highly shared, low-generation-probability nucleotide sequences were removed to address suspected cross-contamination and a sequencing artifact. A later analysis calculated a clonal expansion index for each public chain from normalized within-repertoire ranks of inferred template counts. A later analysis computed generation probabilities with a VDJ recombination model fitted to out-of-frame rearrangements, and checked the results against IGoR. In a later analysis, hypergeometric tests were used to score TCR-TCR, TCR-HLA and TCR-CMV co-occurrence, with a repertoire-size bias correction applied to TCR pairs. To estimate false discovery rates, a later analysis permuted the HLA or CMV assignments 20 times. In a later analysis, co-occurring TCRs were grouped using DBSCAN, with TCRdist sequence similarity added in when clustering inside HLA-allele-positive subsets. Repertoires with fewer than 30,000 or more than 120,000 public chains, plus five repertoires with anomalous nucleotide sharing, were excluded from co-occurrence clustering. This immuneACCESS table, as held by TCRdb, lists in-frame sequences with V and J called but not all clones. Of the missing ones, under half trace to an unresolved V gene in checked studies; the others have no known cause. D and trimming were read from the DNA, whereas the V and J calls and clone size are those reported in that table. In this sample the table shows 150,000 to 200,000 clones, 82% of which occur a single time. The ten largest clones capture approximately 1% of the sample.

The cohort comprised some 680 healthy bone marrow donors. At the time of sampling, all cohort members were nominally healthy, though unrecorded immune exposures were likely present. The donor tested CMV seropositive and was one of the 289 seropositive cohort members. A peripheral blood sample was provided by each donor, and peripheral blood mononuclear cells were used for TCR beta sequencing. Genomic DNA extraction from the blood cell samples was performed with the Qiagen DNeasy Blood Extraction Kit. Note on this clone: Its antigen is still unknown. Per-nucleotide qualities are absent, and no much larger clonotype sits a single base away.

The sequenced sample was PBMCs. This sequence was found in a girl aged 2-10 years in good health and CMV-seropositive.

The sequence in DNA is TGTGCCAGCAGTTTAATGGCAGGGCGTCATCAGCCCCAGCATTTT. This codes for CASSLMAGRHQPQHF. The rearranged chain carries TRBV27 and TRBJ1-5, with TRBD1 tentatively as D gene (5 bases match). V lost 2 bases and J lost 5 bases; the stretch between them is 13 bases long. CDR3 length: 15 amino acids, cysteine to phenylalanine. CDR3 DNA only is kept here, 45 bases in frame from base 1. Via the germline V gene (reference sequence), CDR1 is MNHEY and CDR2 SMNVEV.